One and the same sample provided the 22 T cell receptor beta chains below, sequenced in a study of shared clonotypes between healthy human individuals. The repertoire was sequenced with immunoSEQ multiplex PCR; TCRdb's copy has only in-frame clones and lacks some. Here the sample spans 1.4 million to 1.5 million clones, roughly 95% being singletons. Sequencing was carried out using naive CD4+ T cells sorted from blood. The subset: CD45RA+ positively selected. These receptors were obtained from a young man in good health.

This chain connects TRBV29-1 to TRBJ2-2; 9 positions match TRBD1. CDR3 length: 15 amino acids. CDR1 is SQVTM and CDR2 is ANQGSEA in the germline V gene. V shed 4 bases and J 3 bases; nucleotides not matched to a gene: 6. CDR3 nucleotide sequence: TGCAGCGTTGGTTTGACAGGGGGGTACACCGGGGAGCTGTTTTTT. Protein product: CSVGLTGGYTGELFF.

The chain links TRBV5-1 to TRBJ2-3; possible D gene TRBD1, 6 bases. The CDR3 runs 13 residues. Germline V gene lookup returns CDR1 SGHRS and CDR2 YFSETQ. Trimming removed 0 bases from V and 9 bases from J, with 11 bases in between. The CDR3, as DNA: TGCGCCAGCAGCTTGGAGGGGGACGGAACGCAGTATTTT. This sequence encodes CASSLEGDGTQYF. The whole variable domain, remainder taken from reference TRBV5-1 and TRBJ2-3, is KAGVTQTPRYLIKTRGQQVTLSCSPISGHRSVSWYQQTPGQGLQFLFEYFSETQRNKGNFPGRFSGRQFSNSRSEMNVSTLELGDSALYLCASSLEGDGTQYFGPGTRLTVL.

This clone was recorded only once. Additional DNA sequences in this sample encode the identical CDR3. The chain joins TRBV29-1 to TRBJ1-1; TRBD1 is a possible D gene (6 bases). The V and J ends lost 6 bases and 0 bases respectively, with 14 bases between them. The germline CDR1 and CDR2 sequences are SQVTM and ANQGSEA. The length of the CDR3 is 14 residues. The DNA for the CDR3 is TGCAGCGTCGGGTTGGGGGGCTTGAACACTGAAGCTTTCTTT. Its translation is CSVGLGGLNTEAFF. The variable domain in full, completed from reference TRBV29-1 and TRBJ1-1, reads SAVISQKPSRDICQRGTSLTIQCQVDSQVTMMFWYRQQPGQSLTLIATANQGSEATYESGFVIDKFPISRPNLTFSTLTVSNMSPEDSSIYLCSVGLGGLNTEAFFGQGTRLTVV.

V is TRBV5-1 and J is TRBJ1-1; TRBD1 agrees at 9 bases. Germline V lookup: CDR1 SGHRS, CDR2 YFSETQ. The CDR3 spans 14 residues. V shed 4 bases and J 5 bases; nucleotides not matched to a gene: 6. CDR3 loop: CASSPGQGRTEAFF. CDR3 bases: TGCGCCAGCAGCCCCGGACAGGGGAGGACTGAAGCTTTCTTT.

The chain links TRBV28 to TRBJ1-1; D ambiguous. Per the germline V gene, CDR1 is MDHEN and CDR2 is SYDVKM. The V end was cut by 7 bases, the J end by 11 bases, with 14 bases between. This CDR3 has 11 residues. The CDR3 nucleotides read TGTGCCAGCACCAACCCTCGCGGGGCTTTCTTT. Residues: CASTNPRGAFF.

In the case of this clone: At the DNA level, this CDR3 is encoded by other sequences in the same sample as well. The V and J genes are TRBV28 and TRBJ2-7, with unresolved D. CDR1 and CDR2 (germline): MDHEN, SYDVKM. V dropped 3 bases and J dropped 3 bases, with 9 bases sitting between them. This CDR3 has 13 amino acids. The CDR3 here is CASSFASSYEQYF. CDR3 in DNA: TGTGCCAGCAGTTTCGCCAGCAGCTACGAGCAGTACTTC.

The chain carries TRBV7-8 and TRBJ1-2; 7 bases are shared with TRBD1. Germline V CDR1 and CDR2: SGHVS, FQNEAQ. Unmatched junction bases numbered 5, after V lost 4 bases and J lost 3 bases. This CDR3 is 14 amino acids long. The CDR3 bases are TGTGCCAGCAGCTCCCGGGACAGTCACTATGGCTACACCTTC. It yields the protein CASSSRDSHYGYTF.

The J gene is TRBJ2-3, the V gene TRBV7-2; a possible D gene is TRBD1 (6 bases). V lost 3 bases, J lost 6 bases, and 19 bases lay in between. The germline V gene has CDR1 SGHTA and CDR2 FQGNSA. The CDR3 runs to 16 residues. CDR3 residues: CASSFGQGNLLDTQYF. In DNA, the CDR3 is TGTGCCAGCAGCTTCGGGCAGGGGAACCTTTTGGATACGCAGTATTTT.

Written as DNA, the CDR3 is TGCAGCGTTGAACAGGCGAGGACAGGGGGGATTAAGCAGTACTTC. Its protein is CSVEQARTGGIKQYF. This chain uses TRBV29-1 with TRBJ2-7; 10 bases agree with TRBD1. The germline V gene encodes CDR1 SQVTM and CDR2 ANQGSEA. The V and J ends lost 2 bases and 8 bases, in that order; junction bases with no gene match: 12. The CDR3 runs 15 residues.

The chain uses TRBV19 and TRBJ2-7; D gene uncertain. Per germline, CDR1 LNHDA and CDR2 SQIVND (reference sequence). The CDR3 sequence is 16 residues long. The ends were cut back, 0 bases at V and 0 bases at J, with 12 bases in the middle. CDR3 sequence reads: CASSIDRGERSYEQYF. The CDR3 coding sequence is TGTGCCAGTAGTATAGATCGCGGCGAACGCTCCTACGAGCAGTACTTC.

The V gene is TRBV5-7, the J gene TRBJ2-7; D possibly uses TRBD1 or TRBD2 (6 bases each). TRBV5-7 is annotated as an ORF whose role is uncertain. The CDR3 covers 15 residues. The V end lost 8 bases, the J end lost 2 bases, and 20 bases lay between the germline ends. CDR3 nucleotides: TGTGCCAGTTGGTGTCGGGGGCTCCCCGCCTACGAGCAGTACTTC. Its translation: CASWCRGLPAYEQYF.

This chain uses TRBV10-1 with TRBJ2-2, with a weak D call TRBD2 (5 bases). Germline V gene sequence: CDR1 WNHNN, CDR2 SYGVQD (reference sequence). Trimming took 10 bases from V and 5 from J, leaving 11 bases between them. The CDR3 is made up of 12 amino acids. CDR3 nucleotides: TGCGCCACCGAAGGAGGTACCGGGGAGCTGTTTTTT. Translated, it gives CATEGGTGELFF.

DNA of the CDR3: TGTGCCAGCAGTTCTCAGGGGACTAGCGGGTATGAGCAGTTCTTC. Its translation: CASSSQGTSGYEQFF. This sequence joins TRBV6-6 and TRBJ2-1; 12 nucleotides agree with TRBD2. The CDR3 covers 15 residues. J lost 8 bases, V lost 4 bases, and 6 bases had no gene match. Germline-derived CDR1 and CDR2 are MNHNY and SVGAGI (reference sequence).

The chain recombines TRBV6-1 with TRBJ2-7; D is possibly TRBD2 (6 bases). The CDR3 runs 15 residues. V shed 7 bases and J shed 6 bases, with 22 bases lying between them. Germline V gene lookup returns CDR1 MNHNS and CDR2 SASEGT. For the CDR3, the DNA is TGTGCCAGCATCCCTCTAGCGATTCGGAATATCGAGCAGTACTTC. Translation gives CASIPLAIRNIEQYF.

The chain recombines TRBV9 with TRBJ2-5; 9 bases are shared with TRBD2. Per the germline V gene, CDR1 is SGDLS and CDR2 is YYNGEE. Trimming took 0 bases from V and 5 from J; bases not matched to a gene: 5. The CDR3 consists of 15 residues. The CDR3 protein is CASSVEASGMETQYF. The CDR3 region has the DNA TGTGCCAGCAGCGTAGAGGCTAGCGGGATGGAGACCCAGTACTTC.

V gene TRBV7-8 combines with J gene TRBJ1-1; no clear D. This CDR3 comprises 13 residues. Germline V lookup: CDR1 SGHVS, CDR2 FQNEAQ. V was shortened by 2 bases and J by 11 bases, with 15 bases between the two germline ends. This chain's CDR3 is CASSLKMAGSAFF. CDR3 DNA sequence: TGTGCCAGCAGCTTAAAGATGGCTGGGAGCGCTTTCTTT.

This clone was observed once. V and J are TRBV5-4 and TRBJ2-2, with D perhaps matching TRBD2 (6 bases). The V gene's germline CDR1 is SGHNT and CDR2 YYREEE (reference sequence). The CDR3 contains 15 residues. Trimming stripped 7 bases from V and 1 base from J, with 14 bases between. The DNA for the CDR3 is TGTGCCAGCTCCTGGAGGGACGGGAACACCGGGGAGCTGTTTTTT. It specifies CASSWRDGNTGELFF.

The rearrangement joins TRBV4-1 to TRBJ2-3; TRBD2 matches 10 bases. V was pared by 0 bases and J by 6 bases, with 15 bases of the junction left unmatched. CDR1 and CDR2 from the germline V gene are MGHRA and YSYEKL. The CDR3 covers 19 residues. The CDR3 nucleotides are TGCGCCAGCAGCCAAGAGTGGCTAGCGGGAGTAGGGTATTCTGATACGCAGTATTTT. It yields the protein CASSQEWLAGVGYSDTQYF.

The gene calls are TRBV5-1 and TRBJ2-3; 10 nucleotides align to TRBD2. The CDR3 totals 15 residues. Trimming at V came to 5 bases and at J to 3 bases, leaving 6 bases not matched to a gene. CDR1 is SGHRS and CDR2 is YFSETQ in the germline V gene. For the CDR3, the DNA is TGCGCCAGCAGTACCGGGACTAGCGCTACAGATACGCAGTATTTT. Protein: CASSTGTSATDTQYF. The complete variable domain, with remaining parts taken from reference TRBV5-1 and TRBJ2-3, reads KAGVTQTPRYLIKTRGQQVTLSCSPISGHRSVSWYQQTPGQGLQFLFEYFSETQRNKGNFPGRFSGRQFSNSRSEMNVSTLELGDSALYLCASSTGTSATDTQYFGPGTRLTVL.

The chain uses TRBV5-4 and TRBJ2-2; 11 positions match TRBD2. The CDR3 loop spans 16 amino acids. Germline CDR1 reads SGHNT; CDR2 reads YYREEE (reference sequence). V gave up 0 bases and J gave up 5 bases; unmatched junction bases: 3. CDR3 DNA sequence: TGTGCCAGCAGCTTGGGAAGACTAGCGGGAACCGGGGAGCTGTTTTTT. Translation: CASSLGRLAGTGELFF.

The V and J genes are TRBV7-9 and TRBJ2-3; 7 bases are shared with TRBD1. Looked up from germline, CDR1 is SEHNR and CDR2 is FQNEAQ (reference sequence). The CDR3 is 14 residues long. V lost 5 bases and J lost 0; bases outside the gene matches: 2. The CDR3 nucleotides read TGTGCCAGCAGCCCGGGACAGAGCACAGATACGCAGTATTTT. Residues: CASSPGQSTDTQYF.

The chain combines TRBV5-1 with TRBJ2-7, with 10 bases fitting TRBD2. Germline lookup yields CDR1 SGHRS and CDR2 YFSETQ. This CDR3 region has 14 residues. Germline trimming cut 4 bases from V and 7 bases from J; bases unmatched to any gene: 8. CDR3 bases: TGCGCCAGCAGCGTTCTAGCGGGAGTAGGAGAGCAGTACTTC. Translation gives CASSVLAGVGEQYF.